These 9 T cell receptor beta chains were all obtained from the same sample, sequenced in a study of T cells in Graves' hyperthyroidism and ophthalmopathy. RNA transcripts gave rise to amplified TCR beta CDR3 regions. The HTBI primer set drove a first-round RT-PCR of the TCR CDR3. TCRdb called the multiplex PCR reads again in MiXCR, with one record for every CDR3 protein. This table has approximately 480,000 distinct CDR3 sequences, less than 25% appearing once. The source material was blood. The receptor source for this set is a man aged 18-30 years with Graves' hyperthyroidism.

This clonotype has a handful of counts. The rearrangement links TRBV28 to TRBJ2-7, with TRBD2 matching 12 bases. The germline gives CDR1 MDHEN, CDR2 SYDVKM. CDR3 length: 18 amino acids. With 3 bases clipped from V and 0 bases from J, the junction kept 9 bases outside the gene matches. The CDR3 DNA reads as TGTGCCAGCAGTTTTCGGACTAGCGGGACCTCTAGCTCCTACGAGCAGTACTTC. Translation gives CASSFRTSGTSSSYEQYF.

This clonotype was recorded a few times. The rearrangement joins TRBV10-3 to TRBJ2-5, with TRBD2 matching over 10 bases. CDR3 length equals 16 residues. With V trimmed by 8 bases and J by 2 bases, 11 bases remained unmatched. CDR1 and CDR2 (germline): ENHRY, SYGVKD. The CDR3 loop reads CAIGPRSGGAQETQYF. The CDR3 DNA sequence: TGTGCCATCGGCCCACGGAGCGGGGGGGCACAAGAGACCCAGTACTTC.

This clonotype was observed at least ten times. In DNA form, the CDR3 reads TGCAGTGCTGGGGACAGGGCCACAAATCAGCCCCAGCATTTT. Amino acid sequence: CSAGDRATNQPQHF. The chain employs TRBV20-1 and TRBJ1-5, with TRBD1 matching over 9 bases. The CDR3 spans 14 residues. Trimming cost V 5 bases and J 4 bases; bases outside gene matches: 6. The V gene's germline CDR1 is DFQATT and CDR2 SNEGSKA (reference sequence).

At least ten counts were recorded for this clonotype. V is TRBV20-1 and J is TRBJ2-5; the D gene is possibly TRBD1 (6 bases). The V end lost 4 bases, the J end lost 2 bases, and 11 bases lay between the germline ends. The V gene's germline CDR1 is DFQATT and CDR2 SNEGSKA (reference sequence). CDR3 length equals 13 residues. In nucleotides, the CDR3 is TGCAGTGCTACCACAGGGTCTCAAGAGACCCAGTACTTC. It specifies CSATTGSQETQYF.

V gene TRBV24-1 combines with J gene TRBJ2-5; no clear D. Germline V gives CDR1 KGHDR, CDR2 SFDVKD. V lost 2 bases and J lost 4, with 7 bases in between. The CDR3 covers 13 residues. The CDR3 sequence is CATSDYHRETQYF. CDR3 nucleotides: TGTGCCACCAGTGATTATCACCGAGAGACCCAGTACTTC.

This clonotype came up a few times. A single base separates this from a much larger clone, so it may be a read error. The chain combines TRBV24-1 with TRBJ1-2; no clear D gene. Germline assignment: CDR1 KGHDR and CDR2 SFDVKD. The V end was cut by 4 bases, the J end by 4 bases, with 6 bases between. The CDR3 contains 12 residues. In DNA form, the CDR3 reads TGTGCCACCAGTGACAGATTCTATGGCTACACCTTC. Protein: CATSDRFYGYTF.

This chain joins TRBV20-1 and TRBJ1-2; the D is unclear. Looked up from germline, CDR1 is DFQATT and CDR2 is SNEGSKA (reference sequence). V was pared by 5 bases and J by 6 bases, with 16 bases between. The CDR3 totals 13 residues. The CDR3 protein is CSASKRTADGYTF. For the CDR3, the DNA is TGCAGTGCTTCCAAACGGACCGCTGATGGCTACACCTTC.

This sequence joins TRBV12-3 or TRBV12-4 and TRBJ2-1; D is unresolved. V was shortened by 6 bases and J by 7 bases, with 13 bases between the two germline ends. This CDR3 spans 13 amino acids. The CDR3 nucleotides are TGTGCCAGCAGGTCACTCCCCCGGAATGAGCAGTTCTTC. It specifies CASRSLPRNEQFF.

At least ten counts were recorded for this clonotype. The chain joins TRBV2 to TRBJ2-7, with D unclear. Trimming removed 6 bases at V and 0 bases at J, with 6 bases between. This CDR3 is 12 amino acids long. CDR1 is SNHLY, CDR2 FYNNEI, per germline. CDR3 DNA sequence: TGTGCCAGCAGGACACTCTCCTACGAGCAGTACTTC. Protein product: CASRTLSYEQYF.